This is a list of T cell receptor beta chains from one sample in a study of T cells generated in artificial thymic organoids. TCRdb re-analysed the 5' RACE reads in MiXCR, keeping a single row per CDR3 protein. The sample holds around 2,500 distinct CDR3 sequences, 11% seen once. Sequenced sample: naive CD8+ T cells from the thymus. The receptors originated from a human donor who gave cord blood stem cells for thymic organoid culture, a cardiac surgery patient who gave postnatal thymus, or a blood donor (not recorded which). Each CDR3 is given with its conserved first and last residue. D genes are given only for firm matches. A row's size may be missing; if present it is once, few, many or a size class.

clone_size	v_call	d_call	j_call	cdr3_nt	cdr3_aa
few	TRBV9	NA	TRBJ2-3	TGTGCCAGCAGCGTGGCGGGTGGGGAAGATACGCAGTATTTT	CASSVAGGEDTQYF
medium-sized	TRBV5-8	TRBD2	TRBJ2-5	TGTGCCAGCAGCTTAGCGGGGTGGCAAGAGACCCAGTACTTC	CASSLAGWQETQYF
medium-sized	TRBV7-9	TRBD2	TRBJ2-1	TGTGCCAGCAGCTTAACTAGCGGGGGGTCCAATGAGCAGTTCTTC	CASSLTSGGSNEQFF
medium-sized	TRBV5-1	TRBD2	TRBJ2-1	TGCGCCAGCAGCCGCCTGGGCGGGAGTAGGAATGAGCAGTTCTTC	CASSRLGGSRNEQFF
few	TRBV27	NA	TRBJ2-1	TGTGCCAGCAGTTTATTAAGGCCTGGAGGAAACAATGAGCAGTTCTTC	CASSLLRPGGNNEQFF
medium-sized	TRBV7-9	NA	TRBJ2-1	TGTGCCAGCCGGTTGGGCAATGAGCAGTTCTTC	CASRLGNEQFF
few	TRBV27	NA	TRBJ2-1	TGTGCCAGCCGTCAGGGCCATGAGCAGTTCTTC	CASRQGHEQFF
medium-sized	TRBV20-1	NA	TRBJ2-1	TGCAGTGCTGAGACACGTCAGGGACGGGGATACCTACGAGGCAATGAGCAGTTCTTC	CSAETRQGRGYLRGNEQFF
medium-sized	TRBV20-1	TRBD1	TRBJ2-4	TGCAGTGCTGGGCTGGGACAGGGTAGAAACATTCAGTACTTC	CSAGLGQGRNIQYF
medium-sized	TRBV27	NA	TRBJ1-2	TGTGCCAGCAAATATGGTGGAGGAGACTATGGCTACACCTTC	CASKYGGGDYGYTF
medium-sized	TRBV7-2	TRBD1	TRBJ1-4	TGTGCCAGCAGCTTAAACAGGGGAAGTGAAAAACTGTTTTTT	CASSLNRGSEKLFF
medium-sized	TRBV6-5	NA	TRBJ2-7	TGTGCCAGCAGTTACTCATCCAGCGCCACCTACGAGCAGTACTTC	CASSYSSSATYEQYF
medium-sized	TRBV19	NA	TRBJ1-2	TGTGCCAGTAGTATAGAGTTGGACGGAAGATATGGCTACACCTTC	CASSIELDGRYGYTF
NA	TRBV5-5	NA	TRBJ2-1	TGTGCCAGCAGCTTGCCCCGCAAGCGGCGGGTCTACAATGAGCAGTCCTTC	CASSLPRKRRVYNEQSF
medium-sized	TRBV4-1	NA	TRBJ2-3	TGCGCCAGCAGCCAAGCCGGCGGAGATACGCAGTATTTT	CASSQAGGDTQYF
NA	TRBV20-1	NA	TRBJ1-1	TGCAGTGCTAGCGGCAGTGGACGGAACACTGAAGCTTTCTTT	CSASGSGRNTEAFF
medium-sized	TRBV28	NA	TRBJ2-1	TGTGCCAGCAGTTTTAAAGGGGAATTGAATGAGCAGTTCTTC	CASSFKGELNEQFF
medium-sized	TRBV28	NA	TRBJ1-5	TGTGCCAGCAGTCGCGCGAGGGGTAAAAGCAATCAGCCCCAGCATTTT	CASSRARGKSNQPQHF
medium-sized	TRBV7-9	TRBD1	TRBJ1-4	TGTGCCAGCAGCCGGAGGCTGGACAGGAGGCTCTTCGAACGGAAACTGTTTTTT	CASSRRLDRRLFERKLFF
medium-sized	TRBV12-3/TRBV12-4	NA	TRBJ2-7	TGTGCCAGCAGCGTTTCCTACGAGCAGTACTTC	CASSVSYEQYF
medium-sized	TRBV18	TRBD1	TRBJ1-1	TGTGCCAGCTCACCACGTACAGGGGATTACGCTGAAGCTTTCTTT	CASSPRTGDYAEAFF
medium-sized	TRBV18	NA	TRBJ1-4	TGTGCCAGCTCACCAACGACAGCTAATGAAAAACTGTTTTTT	CASSPTTANEKLFF
medium-sized	TRBV7-9	NA	TRBJ1-2	TGTGCCAGCAATAAGGATGACTATGGCTACACCTTC	CASNKDDYGYTF
medium-sized	TRBV27	NA	TRBJ2-5	TGTGCCAGCAGTTCCCCCCGACATTTAGAGACCCAGTACTTC	CASSSPRHLETQYF
few	TRBV4-1	TRBD1	TRBJ1-1	TGCGCCAGCAGCCACGTCGGACAGGGCGGCACTGAAGCTTTCTTT	CASSHVGQGGTEAFF
few	TRBV24-1	NA	TRBJ2-3	TGTGCCACCGGGCAGTCCACAGATACGCAGTATTTT	CATGQSTDTQYF
medium-sized	TRBV4-2	NA	TRBJ2-5	TGTGCCAGCAGCCAAGACACCTTCGGCGCACAAGAGACCCAGTACTTC	CASSQDTFGAQETQYF
medium-sized	TRBV12-3/TRBV12-4	NA	TRBJ2-3	TGTGCCAGCAGTTCAACAGATACGCAGTATTTT	CASSSTDTQYF
medium-sized	TRBV16	NA	TRBJ1-1	TGTGCCAGCAGCCAATCGGTCGGGGGCGGTGGCACTGAAGCTTTCTTT	CASSQSVGGGGTEAFF
medium-sized	TRBV4-1	NA	TRBJ2-3	TGCGCCAGCAGCCCTCGGGACAGCACAGATACGCAGTATTTT	CASSPRDSTDTQYF
medium-sized	TRBV12-3/TRBV12-4	NA	TRBJ2-7	TGTGCCAGCAGCAATAACGCAGGGATATACGAGCAGTACTTC	CASSNNAGIYEQYF
medium-sized	TRBV3-1	NA	TRBJ2-5	TGTGCCAGCAGTCTTGAGGGGGCGGGGGACCAAGAGACCCAGTACTTC	CASSLEGAGDQETQYF
medium-sized	TRBV6-5	TRBD2	TRBJ2-1	TGTGCCAGCAGTTACTCGTCTAGCGGGGGGGTGGGTAATGAGCAGTTCTTC	CASSYSSSGGVGNEQFF
few	TRBV3-1	TRBD2	TRBJ2-1	TGTGCCAGCAGCCAAGAGTCTAGCGGGAGGGTTGAGCAGTTCTTC	CASSQESSGRVEQFF
medium-sized	TRBV12-5	NA	TRBJ1-2	TGTGCTAGTGGATGGCCGGGACTTGGCTACACCTTC	CASGWPGLGYTF
NA	TRBV10-3	NA	TRBJ1-2	TGTGCCATCTATCGGGGAAGATACTATGGCTACACCTTC	CAIYRGRYYGYTF
medium-sized	TRBV6-5	TRBD1	TRBJ1-6	TGTGCCAGCAGAACCGAGACAGGGCGGGATTCACCCCTCCACTTT	CASRTETGRDSPLHF
medium-sized	TRBV5-4	NA	TRBJ2-3	TGTGCCAGCAGCTTGGGGGCAGATACGCAGTATTTT	CASSLGADTQYF
few	TRBV7-6	NA	TRBJ2-2	TGTGCCAGCAGCCCTCTAGCACATCCCACCGGGGAGCTGTTTTTT	CASSPLAHPTGELFF
medium-sized	TRBV5-1	NA	TRBJ2-5	TGCGCCAGCAGCGGCCAAACAACAAGCAGACAAGAGACCCAGTACTTC	CASSGQTTSRQETQYF
medium-sized	TRBV28	TRBD1	TRBJ1-5	TGTGCCAGCAGTTTACTACAGGGGTTAGATCAGCCCCAGCATTTT	CASSLLQGLDQPQHF
medium-sized	TRBV5-5	NA	TRBJ2-7	TGTGCCACCCACGGGCCAGGATCTATCGAGCAGTACTTC	CATHGPGSIEQYF
medium-sized	TRBV5-5	TRBD1	TRBJ1-6	TGTGCCAGCAGCAATAGCGGACAGGGTGCACCCCTCCACTTT	CASSNSGQGAPLHF
NA	TRBV6-1	NA	TRBJ2-7	TGTGCCAACAGTGAAGTAGGAGGGGCGGTGGTGCAGTACTTC	CANSEVGGAVVQYF
medium-sized	TRBV4-1	NA	TRBJ2-1	TGCGCCAGCAGCCCCCTCGGGCTTTTTAGGGATGAGCAGTTCTTC	CASSPLGLFRDEQFF
medium-sized	TRBV7-2	NA	TRBJ1-2	TGTGCCAGCAGCCGAGTTGGGGACGGAGCTTTTTACGATGGCTACACCTTC	CASSRVGDGAFYDGYTF
medium-sized	TRBV7-9	NA	TRBJ2-5	TGTGCCAGCCTAATAGACAGGCGCGAGGGGTCCCAAGAGACCCAGTACTTC	CASLIDRREGSQETQYF
few	TRBV7-3	TRBD1	TRBJ2-2	TGTGCCAGCAGTCTAGCCGGGACAGAGTTCACCGGGGAGCTGTTTTTT	CASSLAGTEFTGELFF